The T cell receptor (beta chain) described here comes from a study of blood T cell repertoires in COVID-19 (dated by TCRdb to between 2020 and 2021). Study-level background: The collaborator samples originated in the United States, Italy and Spain and spanned the acute and convalescent phases of COVID-19. The prospective study material was composed of cDNA or gDNA derived from T cells, B-cell-depleted T cells, or PBMCs. The dataset comprised deeply sampled blood TCRbeta repertoires from subjects exposed to, actively infected with, or recovered from COVID-19. The repertoires were released in a freely available public database meant as a resource for research on the immune response to SARS-CoV-2. Samples came from the ongoing ImmuneRACE study (first 160 participants) plus 1,254 subjects from 6 global collaborators. A de-identified subject ID, COVID-19 status, age in years and sex were almost always included in the sample metadata. Where HLA class I and class II types were available, the types were taken from metadata supplied by the sample provider, not from assay-based typing. General conclusions and limits of the study: The quantity of clinical and demographic metadata differed by source and by participant and was supplied without curation.

The cysteine opens and the phenylalanine closes a CDR3 of 14 amino acids. Only the CDR3 DNA stays, 42 bases, in frame from base 1. The V end loses 5 bases and the J end loses 8 bases, and a stretch of 16 bases separates them. CDR1 SGHTA and CDR2 FQGNSA were looked up in the germline V gene. TCRbeta CDR3 regions were amplified from genomic DNA using the immunoSEQ Assay, a bias-controlled multiplex PCR. Concerning the study's data processing: Nucleated cell counts per sample were estimated from amplification of reference gene primers within the assay. Sequence reads were collapsed and filtered to measure the absolute abundance of every unique TCRbeta CDR3 rearrangement. For each sample, productive Simpson clonality was calculated as the square root of Simpson's diversity index across productive rearrangements. TCRdb holds this immuneACCESS table with in-frame rearrangements only. Some clones are missing; in checked studies, unresolved V genes explain under half, and the rest has no known cause. V and J calls and clone size follow that table, whereas D and trimming were derived from the DNA. The sample table contains about 160,000 clones; only one count was recorded for roughly four fifths of them. Jointly, the top ten make up around a fifth of the sample.

Remarks on this clone: Its antigen is currently not known. Nothing much larger sits one base from this clone, and base qualities are not available.

The collaborating institutions used their own protocols to collect whole blood in K2EDTA tubes. For TCRbeta analysis, collaborators shipped samples in one of three forms: frozen whole blood, isolated PBMCs, or DNA extracted from either of those sample types. This TCR came from a woman aged 80 or over with acute or convalescent COVID-19. The chain joins TRBV7-2 to TRBJ1-3; matching of 5 bases hints at TRBD1 as the D gene. The sequenced sample was peripheral blood. The CDR3 loop reads CASSTGTVGDTIYF. The DNA reads as follows: TGTGCCAGCAGCACTGGGACTGTCGGGGACACCATATATTTT.